The present T cell receptor (beta chain) was sequenced within a study of cytomegalovirus exposure and HLA in healthy donors. The study, taken as a whole, reports: Most TCR sequences were uncommon, yet certain public TCRs appeared in many donors.

A remark on this clone: The antigen remains undetermined.

This PCR relied on a set of 60 Vbeta primers and 13 Jbeta primers. Sequencing used immunoSEQ multiplex PCR; TCRdb keeps in-frame clones, though not all of them. The sample includes 140,000 to 150,000 clones, 60% to 75% seen only once; the top ten take around 7%. V gave up 4 bases and J gave up 5 bases; unmatched junction bases: 8. This CDR3 has 16 residues. CDR1 and CDR2 from the germline V gene are LNHDA and SQIVND (reference sequence). The sequence derives from a man under 40 in good health and CMV-seronegative. Sequencing was done on a sample of PBMCs. The J gene is TRBJ2-2, the V gene TRBV19; 9 nucleotides agree with TRBD1. CDR3 coding DNA: TGTGCCAGTAGTAGCCTCACCGGGACAGGGACCGGGGAGCTGTTTTTT. Amino acid sequence: CASSSLTGTGTGELFF.